This T cell receptor (beta chain) is drawn from a study of CD8+CD57+ T cells in acquired aplastic anemia. General study results and limits: Patients and controls were found to share twenty-nine CD8+ CDR3 sequences.

Germline V lookup: CDR1 SQVTM, CDR2 ANQGSEA. Losses at the gene ends were 6 bases for V and 0 bases for J; bases not matched to a gene: 9. The CDR3 is 17 residues long. Template material for TCR beta VDJ and CDR3 profiling consisted of genomic DNA. Via MiXCR, TCRdb re-called the reads, giving one row per CDR3 protein. Of 35,000 to 45,000 distinct CDR3 sequences in the sample, 55% to 80% are singletons; the top ten hold 23%. Worth noting for this clonotype: The antigen is unknown.

This clonotype was obtained from a human donor in good health, serving as a control. The sequenced material came from sorted CD4+, CD8+, or CD8+CD57+ T cells (not recorded which) from PBMCs. V usage is TRBV29-1 and J usage is TRBJ1-5; 12 positions match TRBD1. The CDR3 sequence: CSVSGTGGPISNQPQHF. CDR3 coding DNA: TGCAGCGTATCCGGGACAGGGGGCCCGATTAGCAATCAGCCCCAGCATTTT.